Listed below are T cell receptor beta chains from one sample, sequenced in a study of tumor-infiltrating lymphocytes in primary liver carcinoma. TCRdb itself ran the multiplex PCR reads through MiXCR, one entry per CDR3 protein. The sample has 180,000 or so distinct CDR3 sequences; roughly 60% are singletons. Sequenced material: peripheral blood. The source is a man in his forties with primary liver carcinoma and hepatitis B virus infection. Each CDR3 is given with its conserved first and last residue. Rows may omit the clone size; those that give it use once, few, many or a size class.

V: TRBV10-3; size: few; J: TRBJ1-5; CDR3: CAIRGDSNQPQHF
V: TRBV28; size: .; J: TRBJ2-7; CDR3: CATCQSPSYEQYF
V: TRBV5-4; size: .; J: TRBJ2-7; CDR3: CASSPGGLYEQYF
V: TRBV6-1; size: once; J: TRBJ2-7; CDR3: CASSDGLVTREQYF
V: TRBV5-4; size: .; J: TRBJ2-7; CDR3: CVSTDYGPGGWEQYF
V: TRBV29-1; size: few; J: TRBJ1-1; CDR3: CSVVGYTEAFF
V: TRBV11-2; size: .; J: TRBJ2-5; CDR3: CASRLLGETKYF
V: TRBV11-2; size: .; J: TRBJ2-5; CDR3: CASSSASGSRTQYF
V: TRBV4-2; size: .; J: TRBJ2-2; CDR3: CASSPRRDSVTGELFF
V: TRBV11-2; size: .; J: TRBJ2-3; CDR3: CAGSLRVRWGDTQYF
V: TRBV29-1; size: few; J: TRBJ2-1; CDR3: CSVEKQGAVFF
V: TRBV4-1; size: few; J: TRBJ2-1; CDR3: CASSQWEGLAGGNEQFF
V: TRBV28; size: .; J: TRBJ2-3; CDR3: CASRRQEGSTDTQYF
V: TRBV7-8; size: .; J: TRBJ2-7; CDR3: CASSLGLAGVSEQYF
V: TRBV29-1; size: many; J: TRBJ2-1; CDR3: CSAKTGDYNEQFF
V: TRBV6-1; size: few; J: TRBJ2-1; CDR3: CASSEPGKGGGNEQFF
V: TRBV29-1; size: .; J: TRBJ1-2; CDR3: CSTGEGYGYTF
V: TRBV11-2; size: .; J: TRBJ2-7; CDR3: CASSPRDDSSNEQYF
V: TRBV28; size: .; J: TRBJ2-5; CDR3: CASSTTGGQETQYF
V: TRBV29-1; size: .; J: TRBJ1-2; CDR3: CSVELRGGNYGHTF
V: TRBV6-1; size: .; J: TRBJ2-7; CDR3: CASGRLPHRDEQYF
V: TRBV6-6; size: many; J: TRBJ2-3; CDR3: CATRGAGDTQYF
V: TRBV6-6; size: few; J: TRBJ2-7; CDR3: CASSPRGGYEQYF
V: TRBV12-3/TRBV12-4; size: few; J: TRBJ2-3; CDR3: CASRQGATDTQYF
V: TRBV29-1; size: .; J: TRBJ2-5; CDR3: CSVERECRGTQETQYF
V: TRBV11-2; size: .; J: TRBJ2-1; CDR3: CASSLEAASGRSNKRFF
V: TRBV7-9; size: .; J: TRBJ1-4; CDR3: CASSLTRAWDEKLFF
V: TRBV6-2/TRBV6-3; size: few; J: TRBJ1-1; CDR3: CASSYSGHRTEAFF
V: TRBV10-1; size: .; J: TRBJ2-1; CDR3: CASSGAGLGGEQFF
V: TRBV10-3; size: .; J: TRBJ1-4; CDR3: CDISESTGGNEKLFF
V: TRBV7-8; size: .; J: TRBJ2-1; CDR3: CASSTRGRYNEQLF
V: TRBV29-1; size: few; J: TRBJ1-1; CDR3: CSVERRQALEAFF
V: TRBV6-5; size: .; J: TRBJ2-5; CDR3: CASSYINSGGGETQYF
V: TRBV7-9; size: .; J: TRBJ1-2; CDR3: CASSLDYGGGYTF
V: TRBV6-5; size: few; J: TRBJ2-7; CDR3: CASSYNRYEQYF
V: TRBV6-6; size: .; J: TRBJ2-7; CDR3: CASSGRTGTNPYEQYF
V: TRBV6-5; size: .; J: TRBJ2-7; CDR3: CASSCDRGNHEQYF
V: TRBV11-3; size: many; J: TRBJ2-7; CDR3: CASSLEAGGGYEQYF
V: TRBV11-2; size: .; J: TRBJ2-3; CDR3: CASSLDSETQYF
V: TRBV6-1; size: .; J: TRBJ2-2; CDR3: CASRPGQGSTGELSF
V: TRBV11-1; size: many; J: TRBJ2-5; CDR3: CASSHRDFETQYF
V: TRBV11-2; size: .; J: TRBJ2-5; CDR3: CASCLGDRGPGEAQYF
V: TRBV6-2/TRBV6-3; size: .; J: TRBJ1-5; CDR3: CASSPRAANQPQHF
V: TRBV29-1; size: .; J: TRBJ2-1; CDR3: CSVVAGGSEQFF
V: TRBV10-3; size: .; J: TRBJ2-7; CDR3: CAISGASGHYEQYF
V: TRBV10-3; size: .; J: TRBJ2-7; CDR3: CAVGSYEQYF